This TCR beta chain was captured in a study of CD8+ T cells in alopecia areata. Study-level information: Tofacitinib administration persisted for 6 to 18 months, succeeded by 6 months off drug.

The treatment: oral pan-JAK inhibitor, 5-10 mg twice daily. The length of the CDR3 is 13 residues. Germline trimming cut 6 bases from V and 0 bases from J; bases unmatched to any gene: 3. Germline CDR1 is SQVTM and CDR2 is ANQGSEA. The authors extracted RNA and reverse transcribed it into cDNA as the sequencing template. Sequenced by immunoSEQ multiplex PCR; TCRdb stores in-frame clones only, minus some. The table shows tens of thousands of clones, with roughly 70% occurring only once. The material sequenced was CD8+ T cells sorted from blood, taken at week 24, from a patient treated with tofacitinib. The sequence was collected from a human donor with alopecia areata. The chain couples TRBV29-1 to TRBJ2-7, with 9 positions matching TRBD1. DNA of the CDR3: TGCAGCGTCGGGACAGGGAACTCCTACGAGCAGTACTTC. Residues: CSVGTGNSYEQYF.